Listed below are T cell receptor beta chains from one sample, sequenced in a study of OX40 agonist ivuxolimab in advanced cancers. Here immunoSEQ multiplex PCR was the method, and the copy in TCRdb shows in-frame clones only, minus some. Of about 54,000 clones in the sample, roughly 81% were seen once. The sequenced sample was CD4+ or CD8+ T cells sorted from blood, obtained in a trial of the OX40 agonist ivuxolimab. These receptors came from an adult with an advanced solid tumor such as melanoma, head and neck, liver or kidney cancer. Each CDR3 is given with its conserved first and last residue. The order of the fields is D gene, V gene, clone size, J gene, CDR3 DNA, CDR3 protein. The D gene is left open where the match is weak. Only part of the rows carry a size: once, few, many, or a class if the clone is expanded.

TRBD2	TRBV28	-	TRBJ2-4	TGTGCCAGCAGTCTGCCTAGCGGGAGGGCCCAGGGGCTTTTATACGCCAAAAACATTCAGTACTTC	CASSLPSGRAQGLLYAKNIQYF
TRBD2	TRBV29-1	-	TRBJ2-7	TGCAGCGTGTCCCCCAGGAATAGCGGGAGGGTCCTCTCCTACGAGCAGTACTTC	CSVSPRNSGRVLSYEQYF
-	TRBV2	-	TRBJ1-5	TGTGCCACCATCGACCCGTGGGAGAGCAATCAGCCCCAGCATTTT	CATIDPWESNQPQHF
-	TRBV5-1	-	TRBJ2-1	TGCGCCAGCAGCTTGCCCATGGATGAGCAGTTCTTC	CASSLPMDEQFF
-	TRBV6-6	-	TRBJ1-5	TGTGCCAGCAGTTTCTTTCGACAGGCAAGCAATCAGCCCCAGCATTTT	CASSFFRQASNQPQHF
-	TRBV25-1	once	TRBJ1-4	TGTGCCAGCAGTGAATACCAGCCAACTAATGAAAAACTGTTTTTT	CASSEYQPTNEKLFF
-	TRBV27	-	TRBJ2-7	TGTGCCAGCACCCAATCGGGACTCCCTAAACAGTACTTC	CASTQSGLPKQYF
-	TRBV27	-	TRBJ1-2	TGTGCCAGCAGTTTATTATCTGGGTACGGCTACACCTTC	CASSLLSGYGYTF
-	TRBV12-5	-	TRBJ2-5	TGTGCTAGTGGTTTGGGGACCCCAGGGGAGACCCAGTACTTC	CASGLGTPGETQYF
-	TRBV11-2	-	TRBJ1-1	TGTGCCAGCAGCTTAGGGGGGGCGGGTAACACTGAAGCTTTCTTT	CASSLGGAGNTEAFF
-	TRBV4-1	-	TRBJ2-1	TGCGCCAGCAGCCAAGAAATAAGGGATGAGCAGTTCTTC	CASSQEIRDEQFF
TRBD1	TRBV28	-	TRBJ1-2	TGTGCCAGCAGTTTGTCCCCGGGGACAGGGGCCATCGAGGATCGCTACACCTTC	CASSLSPGTGAIEDRYTF
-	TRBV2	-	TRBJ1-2	TGTGCCTCCGAGGTAGGAAGGGCGCCCACCTTC	CASEVGRAPTF
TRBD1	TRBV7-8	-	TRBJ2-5	TGTGCCAGCAGCTTTCGTAGTTTCTCCAAACAGGGGAAAGAGACCCAGTACTTC	CASSFRSFSKQGKETQYF
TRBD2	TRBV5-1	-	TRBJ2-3	TGCGCCAGCAGCTCGACTAGCGGGAGTGATACAGATACGCAGTATTTT	CASSSTSGSDTDTQYF
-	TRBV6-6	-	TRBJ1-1	TGTGCCAGCAGTTACTCCCGCAGGGGTGGCGAAGCTTTCTTT	CASSYSRRGGEAFF
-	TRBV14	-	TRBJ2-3	TGTGCTACAGGACAGACCTTCACAGATACGCAGTATTTT	CATGQTFTDTQYF
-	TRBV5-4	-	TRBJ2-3	TGTGCCAGCAGCCACCCCCGAGGGATGGGGCAGTATTTT	CASSHPRGMGQYF
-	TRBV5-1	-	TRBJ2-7	TGCGCCAGCAGCTTATCCGGGACGGGCTCCTACGAGCAGTACTTC	CASSLSGTGSYEQYF
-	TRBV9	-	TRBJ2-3	TGTGCCAGCAGCGTTGGTGTGGGAGTGGGTACAGATACGCAGTATTTT	CASSVGVGVGTDTQYF
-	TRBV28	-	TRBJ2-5	TGTGCCAGCAGCGGGACTTTCCAAGAGACCCAGTACTTC	CASSGTFQETQYF
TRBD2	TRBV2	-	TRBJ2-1	TGTGCCAGCAGTGACCAGGGACTAGCGGGTGGTATAACGTTCTTC	CASSDQGLAGGITFF
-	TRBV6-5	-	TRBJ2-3	TGTGCCAGCAGCACAGGATCCACAGATACGCAGTATTTT	CASSTGSTDTQYF
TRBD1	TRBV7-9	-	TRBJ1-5	TGTGCCAGCAGCCCGCAGGGGGCCGGGCAGCCCCAGCATTTT	CASSPQGAGQPQHF
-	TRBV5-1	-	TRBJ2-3	TGCGCCAGCAGTTTTCGGGAGTTGGGCACAGATACGCAGTATTTT	CASSFRELGTDTQYF
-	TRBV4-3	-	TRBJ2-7	TGCGCCAGCAGCCAAAGTCCCGGTACCGAGAACGAGCAGTACTTC	CASSQSPGTENEQYF
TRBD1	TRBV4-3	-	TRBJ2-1	TGCGCCAGCAGCCATCAGGAGCGGGGACAGGGGAACAATGAGCAGTTCTTC	CASSHQERGQGNNEQFF
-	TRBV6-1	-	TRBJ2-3	TGTGCCAGCGGGAGGCTTTTCACAGATACGCAGTATTTT	CASGRLFTDTQYF
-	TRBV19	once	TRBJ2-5	TGTGCCAGTAGTATTGACAGACGTGAAGGTGAGACCCAGTACTTC	CASSIDRREGETQYF
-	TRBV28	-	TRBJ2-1	TGTGCCAGCACCCTGGGGGGACGTTATGAGCAGTTCTTC	CASTLGGRYEQFF
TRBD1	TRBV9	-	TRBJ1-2	TGTGCCAGCAGCGTAGCCGGACAGGGGGCTGGTGGCTACACCTTC	CASSVAGQGAGGYTF
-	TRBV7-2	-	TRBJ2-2	TGTGCCAGCAGCCCAGCCACCGGGGAGCTGTTTTTT	CASSPATGELFF
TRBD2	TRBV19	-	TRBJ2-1	TGTGCCAGTAGCCTATCCGGGACTAGCGTCAATGAGCAGTTCTTC	CASSLSGTSVNEQFF
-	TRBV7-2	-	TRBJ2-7	TGTGCCAGCAGCTTAGAAAACCCCGGCTACGAGCAGTACTTC	CASSLENPGYEQYF
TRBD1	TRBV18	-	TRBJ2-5	TGTGCCAGCTCACCAGTCCCGGGACAGGGGTTAGGAGAGACCCAGTACTTC	CASSPVPGQGLGETQYF
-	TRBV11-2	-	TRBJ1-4	TGTGCCAGCAGCTCATCAAGGGGAGCTAATGAAAAACTGTTTTTT	CASSSSRGANEKLFF
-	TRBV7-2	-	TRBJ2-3	TGTGCCAGCAGCTTGCCTAGCACAGATACGCAGTATTTT	CASSLPSTDTQYF
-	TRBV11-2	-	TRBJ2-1	TGTGCCAGCAGCCCAAGACACGGTTGGGCCTCCGAGGTTGAGCAGTTCTTC	CASSPRHGWASEVEQFF
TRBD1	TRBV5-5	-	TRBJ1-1	TGTGCCAGCAGCTGGGACAGGGCGAACACTGAAGCTTTCTTT	CASSWDRANTEAFF
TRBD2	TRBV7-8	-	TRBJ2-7	TGTGCCAGCAGCTCGTCCCCAGTACCGGGAGGTTACGAGCAGTACTTC	CASSSSPVPGGYEQYF
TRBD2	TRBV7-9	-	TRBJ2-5	TGTGCCAGCAGCTCCCTCCGGGGCGGGAGGGCCGGTGGGGAGACCCAGTACTTC	CASSSLRGGRAGGETQYF
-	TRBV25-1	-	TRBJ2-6	TGTGCCAGCAGTTTAAGCGGTGGACAAAGTCGGGCCAACGTCCTGACTTTC	CASSLSGGQSRANVLTF
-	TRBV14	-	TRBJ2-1	TGTGCCAGCAGCCAAGAGGGCAGGGGCCATCCGGTTGAGCAGTTCTTC	CASSQEGRGHPVEQFF
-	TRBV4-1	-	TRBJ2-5	TGCGCCAGCAGCTCTAGGTTATCGGGGGCCCAAGAGACCCAGTACTTC	CASSSRLSGAQETQYF
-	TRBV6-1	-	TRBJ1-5	TGTGCCAGCAGCTCTAGTAGGGGCAATCAGCCCCAGCATTTT	CASSSSRGNQPQHF
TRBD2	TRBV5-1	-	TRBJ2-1	TGCGCCAGCAGCCCGGGACTAGCGGGTAACAATGAGCAGTTCTTC	CASSPGLAGNNEQFF
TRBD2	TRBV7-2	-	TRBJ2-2	TGTGCCAGCAGGCCTACTAGCGGGAGCCCCGGGGAGCTGTTTTTT	CASRPTSGSPGELFF
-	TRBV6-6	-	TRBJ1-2	TGTGCCAGCAGTTACTCGAGAGGGGATGGCTACACCTTC	CASSYSRGDGYTF
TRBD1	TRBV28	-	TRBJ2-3	TGTGCCAGCAGTTTTGGACAGGGGGCCACAGATACGCAGTATTTT	CASSFGQGATDTQYF
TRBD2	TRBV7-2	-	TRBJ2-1	TGTGCCAGCAGCTTGACTAGCGGGCGACACAATGAGCAGTTCTTC	CASSLTSGRHNEQFF
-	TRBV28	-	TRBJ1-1	TGTGCCAGCTCCGGACCCCAGGGCGAGGGGAACACTGAAGCTTTCTTT	CASSGPQGEGNTEAFF
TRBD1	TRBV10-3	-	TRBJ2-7	TGTGCCATCAGTGACGAAGACAGGGAGACCTACGAGCAGTACTTC	CAISDEDRETYEQYF
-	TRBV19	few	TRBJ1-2	TGTGCCAGTAGTATGCGGCAGACTAACTATGGCTACACCTTC	CASSMRQTNYGYTF
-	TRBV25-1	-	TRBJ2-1	TGTGCCAGCAGTGATAACACCCGACGTTGGGATGAGCAGTTCTTC	CASSDNTRRWDEQFF